This TCR beta chain was sequenced in a study of blood T cells in healthy people across ages. The overall study: About one barcoded TCR beta cDNA was captured per two T cells. Whole-study results and caveats: Underestimates were what the diversity estimates from one million T cells were considered to be. A greater number of naive CD4+ cells and higher diversity distinguished long-lived donors from aged donors.

The germline CDR1 and CDR2 sequences are SGDLS and YYNGEE. The CDR3 consists of 15 residues. Trimming removed 4 bases from V and 11 bases from J; junction bases left unmatched: 9. Sample-barcoded 5' priming and a J-beta primer mix drove a second PCR of roughly 6 to 12 cycles. Each CDR3 protein is one row after TCRdb ran MiXCR on the 5' RACE reads. The top ten clones hold around a quarter of a sample with 890,000 or so distinct CDR3 sequences, approximately 67% of them seen once. This clonotype was picked up one time. Its matching antigen is unknown. The clonotype originates from a man aged 25-45 years in good health. V and J are TRBV9 and TRBJ2-3, with 14 bases identical to TRBD2. The source material was blood. CDR3: CASSPGTSGGGKQYF. The CDR3 nucleotides are TGTGCCAGCAGCCCGGGGACTAGCGGGGGAGGAAAGCAGTATTTT. The whole variable domain, remainder taken from reference TRBV9 and TRBJ2-3, is DSGVTQTPKHLITATGQRVTLRCSPRSGDLSVYWYQQSLDQGLQFLIQYYNGEERAKGNILERFSAQQFPDLHSELNLSSLELGDSALYFCASSPGTSGGGKQYFGPGTRLTVL.